The text below deals with one TCR beta chain. The antigen is unknown. The sample is drawn from a study of TIL therapy for anti-PD-1-resistant metastatic lung cancer. The overall study: Median patient age was 54, ranging roughly 38-75 years. A handful of tumors were EGFR-mutant and two were ALK-rearranged. Broader study findings: Treatment-naive, never-smoker and oncogene-addicted patients were overrepresented in this highly selected cohort.

CDR3 length: 15 residues. With V trimmed by 5 bases and J by 4 bases, 7 bases remained unmatched. The germline gives CDR1 KGHDR, CDR2 SFDVKD. Noted time point: pre-treatment sample, taken before nivolumab and TIL therapy. Adults with stage 4 NSCLC were enrolled in a phase I trial. The immunoSEQ assay was v3. Only in-frame clones appear in the TCRdb table, and some are missing; sequencing was by immunoSEQ multiplex PCR. The sample consists of approximately 47,000 clones, 80% to 90% of them appearing once. The sequences come from blood, collected at baseline. The rearrangement links TRBV24-1 to TRBJ2-3; 8 nucleotides line up with TRBD2. The receptor was derived from a person aged 25-85 years with non-small cell lung cancer. CDR3 sequence (DNA): TGTGCCACCAGTGGAGAAGCGGGAGTCGCAGATACGCAGTATTTT. This sequence encodes CATSGEAGVADTQYF.